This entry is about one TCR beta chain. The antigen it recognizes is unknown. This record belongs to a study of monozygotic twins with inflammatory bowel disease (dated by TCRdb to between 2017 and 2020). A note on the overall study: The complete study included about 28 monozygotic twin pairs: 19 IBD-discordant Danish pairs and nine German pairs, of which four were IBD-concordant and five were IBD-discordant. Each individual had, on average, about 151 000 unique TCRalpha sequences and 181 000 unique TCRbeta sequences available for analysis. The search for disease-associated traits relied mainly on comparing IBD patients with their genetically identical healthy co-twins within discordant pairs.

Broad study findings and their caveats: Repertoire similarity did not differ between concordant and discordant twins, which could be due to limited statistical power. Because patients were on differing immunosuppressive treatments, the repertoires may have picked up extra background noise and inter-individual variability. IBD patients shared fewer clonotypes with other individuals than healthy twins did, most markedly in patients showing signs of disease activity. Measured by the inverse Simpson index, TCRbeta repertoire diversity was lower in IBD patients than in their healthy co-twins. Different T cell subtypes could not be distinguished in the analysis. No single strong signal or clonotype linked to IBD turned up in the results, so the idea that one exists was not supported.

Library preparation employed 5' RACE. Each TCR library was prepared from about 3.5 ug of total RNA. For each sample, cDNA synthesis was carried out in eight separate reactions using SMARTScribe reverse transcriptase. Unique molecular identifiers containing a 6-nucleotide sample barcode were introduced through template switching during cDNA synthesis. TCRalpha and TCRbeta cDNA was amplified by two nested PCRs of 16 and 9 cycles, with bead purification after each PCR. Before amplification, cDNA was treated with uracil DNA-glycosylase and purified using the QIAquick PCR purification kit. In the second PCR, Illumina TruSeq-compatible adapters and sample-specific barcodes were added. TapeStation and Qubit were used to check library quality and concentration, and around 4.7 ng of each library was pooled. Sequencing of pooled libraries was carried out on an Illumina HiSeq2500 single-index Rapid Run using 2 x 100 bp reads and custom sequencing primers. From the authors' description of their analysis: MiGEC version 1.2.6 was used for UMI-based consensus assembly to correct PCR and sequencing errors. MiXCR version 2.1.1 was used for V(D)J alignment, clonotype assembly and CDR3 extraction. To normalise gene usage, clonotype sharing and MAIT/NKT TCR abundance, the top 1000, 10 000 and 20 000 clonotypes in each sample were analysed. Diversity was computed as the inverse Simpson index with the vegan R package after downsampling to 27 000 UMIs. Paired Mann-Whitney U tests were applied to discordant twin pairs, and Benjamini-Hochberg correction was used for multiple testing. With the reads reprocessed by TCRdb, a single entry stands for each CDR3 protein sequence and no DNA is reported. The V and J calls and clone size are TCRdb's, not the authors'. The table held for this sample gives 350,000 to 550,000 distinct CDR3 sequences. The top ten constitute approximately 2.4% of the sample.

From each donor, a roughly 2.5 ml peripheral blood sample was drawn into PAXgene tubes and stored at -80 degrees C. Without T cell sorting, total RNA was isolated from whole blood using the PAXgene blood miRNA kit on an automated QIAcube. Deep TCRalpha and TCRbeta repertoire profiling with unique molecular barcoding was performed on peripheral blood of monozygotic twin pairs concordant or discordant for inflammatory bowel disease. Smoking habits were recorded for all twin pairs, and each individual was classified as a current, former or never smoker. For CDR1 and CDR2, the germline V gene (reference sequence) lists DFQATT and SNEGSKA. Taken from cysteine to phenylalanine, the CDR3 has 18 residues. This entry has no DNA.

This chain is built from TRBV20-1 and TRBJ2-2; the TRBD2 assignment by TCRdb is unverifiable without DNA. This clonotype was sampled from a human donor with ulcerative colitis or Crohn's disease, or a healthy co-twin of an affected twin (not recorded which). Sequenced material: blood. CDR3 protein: CSARDGGRLALNTGELFF.